This note documents a single T cell receptor beta chain sequence. This clone has only one observation. Which antigen it targets is not known. Nothing much larger sits one base from this clone, and base qualities are not available. Libraries were built with the immunoSEQ multiplex PCR assay. A mixture of 60 forward primers for TCR Vbeta segments and 13 reverse primers for TCR Jbeta segments was used in the multiplex PCR. A multiplex PCR assay on genomic DNA amplified the CDR3 region of rearranged TCR beta genes. Amplified TCR beta libraries were sequenced as 87-base-pair reads on the Illumina HiSeq System. From the authors' description of their analysis: In a later analysis, tens of millions of unique TCR beta chains were counted across the 500 to 850 repertoires, and roughly 11 million of these chains were shared by at least two donors. To remove PCR and sequencing errors, raw reads were error-corrected and collapsed into unique sequences using a nearest-neighbor algorithm that merged closely related sequences. V, D and J gene segments were assigned by aligning CDR3 sequences to IMGT reference sequences. For a sequence to be retained, a match of at least six nucleotides was required to both a V gene segment and a J gene segment. A rearrangement counted as productive if the CDR3 had no stop codons and remained in frame with V and J, and every other rearrangement counted as non-productive. Following IMGT convention, CDR3 was defined as the stretch from the second conserved V-encoded cysteine up to the conserved J-encoded phenylalanine. The earlier analysis of about 590 of the donors excluded sequences that lacked an unambiguous match to a single V gene segment. In an earlier analysis of around 600 of the donors, V segments were called functional above 56.7% productive rearrangements and were called segregating when the between-donor standard deviation exceeded 5%. A statistical classification framework was built for diagnosing cytomegalovirus status from the catalog of TCR beta chain sequences. V and J gene assignment, in a later analysis, came from comparing TCR nucleotide sequences with IMGT/GENE-DB human TR gene sequences. A later analysis assigned CDR3 sequences and most-parsimonious VDJ recombination scenarios with the TCRdist pipeline. In a later analysis, each TCR beta chain was defined by its CDR3 amino acid sequence together with its V-gene family, and reads without a unique V-gene family were excluded. To address suspected cross-contamination and a sequencing artifact, a later analysis removed 450 to 700 highly shared, low-generation-probability nucleotide sequences. In a later analysis, a clonal expansion index for each public chain was calculated from normalized within-repertoire ranks of inferred template counts. In a later analysis, generation probabilities were computed using a VDJ recombination model fitted to out-of-frame rearrangements, and the results were checked against IGoR. In a later analysis, hypergeometric tests were used to score TCR-TCR, TCR-HLA and TCR-CMV co-occurrence, with a repertoire-size bias correction applied to TCR pairs. A later analysis estimated false discovery rates by permuting HLA or CMV assignments 20 times. In a later analysis, co-occurring TCRs were grouped using DBSCAN, and TCRdist sequence similarity was added for clustering within HLA-allele-positive subsets. Co-occurrence clustering excluded repertoires with fewer than 30,000 or more than 120,000 public chains, plus five with anomalous nucleotide sharing. The table comes from immuneACCESS by way of TCRdb, which keeps in-frame sequences with V and J called. Part of the clones is missing from these tables; in studies checked, under half for an unresolved V gene and the rest for unknown reasons. V, J and clone size are taken as reported in that table, and D and trimming were inferred from the DNA itself. The sample table lists roughly 170,000 clones, 84% of them with a count of one. The ten largest clones take up around 5% of the sample.

From the germline V gene, CDR1 is SGHRS and CDR2 is YFSETQ. From V the trimming removes 2 bases and from J it removes 7 bases, while the gene matches leave 10 bases of the junction unaccounted for. Its CDR3 holds 15 amino acids, cysteine through phenylalanine. This entry keeps only the CDR3 DNA: 45 bases, framed from base 1. The cohort comprised fewer than 750 healthy bone marrow donors. All cohort members were sampled while nominally healthy, although unrecorded immune exposures were likely present. The donor tested CMV seronegative, placing the donor among the 350 or so seronegative members of the cohort. A peripheral blood sample was collected from each donor, and TCR beta sequencing was performed on peripheral blood mononuclear cells. Genomic DNA extraction from the blood cell samples was performed with the Qiagen DNeasy Blood Extraction Kit. The sample is drawn from a study of cytomegalovirus exposure and HLA in healthy donors (dated by TCRdb to about 2017). At the level of the whole study: In an earlier analysis of some 610 of the donors, roughly 300 Gb of sequence data and 117 million unique TCR beta sequences from 150 million to 200 million T cells were reported. The T cell repertoires of around 730 subjects were profiled by immunosequencing and related to cytomegalovirus serostatus. HLA typing covered class I and class II loci at four-digit resolution. Rather than drawing on any new phenotypic data, the later analysis identified candidate immune exposures from TCR beta sequences and the way those sequences occurred across donors. To decide whether each TCR beta V gene segment behaved as functional or pseudogenic, an earlier analysis of some 540 of the donors relied on high-throughput TCR beta sequencing. Among around 400 genotyped donors of the cohort, an average of roughly 230,000 unique TCR beta nucleotide sequences was sequenced per donor, of which about 18% were non-productive. A handful of DR-DQ haplotypes were handled as single units for association and clustering because linkage in the cohort was strong. The aim of the study was to test whether cataloging public T cell receptors could identify signatures of past pathogen exposure. The number of typed donors differed by locus: roughly 629-640 for A, B, C, DRB1 and DQB1; 500 to 550 for DQA1; around 610 for DPA1; and 400 to 480 for DPB1. Every repertoire in the discovery cohort had been generated on one and the same sequencing platform. A later genetic analysis used genome-wide SNP genotypes for about 55% of the 666 donors, treating that subset as a discovery cohort. Of the roughly 420 genotyped donors, less than 90% were placed in the genetic ancestry cluster associated with self-reported Caucasian donors. Along with the 666-subject first cohort, a separate validation cohort of over a hundred different subjects was used. A later analysis re-examined previously published TCR beta repertoires from about 700 donors and added high-resolution HLA genotyping to investigate patterns of TCR occurrence. Alongside the repertoire data, information on donor age, sex, ethnicity and CMV serostatus was compiled. To predict cytomegalovirus infection status, the study brought together high-throughput TCR immunosequencing, statistical association of individual TCRs with disease status, and machine learning. An early release that covered about 600 HLA-typed donors contained about 290 gigabases of sequencing data and approximately 85 million unique TCR sequences. What the study reported, not specific to this receptor: In both the original and validation cohorts, the classifier was reported to diagnose cytomegalovirus status with high specificity and sensitivity. In a later analysis, TCR association rates were found to vary across HLA loci, with the most associated TCRs seen for DRB1 alleles and the fewest for HLA-C alleles. V-gene and J-gene trimming of TCR beta chains was associated with a missense DCLRE1C variant in a later genetic analysis, and the association was replicated in an independent cohort. A later genetic analysis reported fewer N-insertions in productive TCRs among donors in an Asian-associated ancestry cluster than the approximately 670-donor mean. An earlier analysis of around 540 of the donors showed that most TCR beta V segments appeared in productive rearrangements either about 87% or about 30% of the time, which broadly matched IMGT annotations. A group of highly shared sequence variants was considered likely to be a technical artifact of the sequencing pipeline. Because some donors lacked HLA typing at each locus, the association tests relied only on the typed subset. A few of the identified cytomegalovirus-associated TCR beta chains were confirmed in vitro to be specific for cytomegalovirus antigens. Because counts were too low, around 17 rarely observed V segments, including chromosome 9 orphons, were left out of the earlier analysis of approximately 500 of the donors. Roughly uniform sequencing depth across donors was assumed in presence/absence analyses, although this assumption may not hold. A later analysis found that HLA-associated TCR beta chains were more clonally expanded and had lower generation probabilities than equally common non-associated chains. Specific HLA alleles were associated with more than 15,000 TCR beta sequences at a false discovery rate of 0.05 in a later analysis. The study gave a list of under 200 TCR beta chains associated with cytomegalovirus. Correlated functional status among segregating V segments might be attributable to linkage disequilibrium, but an unknown experimental factor could not be ruled out. Most TCR sequences were observed very rarely across donors, whereas some public TCRs were present in many individuals. The cohort was sequenced for TCR beta chains only, and without alpha or paired-chain data the features that could be detected were limited. Some IMGT-functional V segments, including TRBV6-2 and TRBV6-3, could not be told apart with the 87-base-pair reads, so those segments were excluded. A further reported finding was that TCR beta sequences accurately predicted the HLA-A and HLA-B alleles for most subjects in the first cohort. The only immune exposure information available for the cohort was CMV serostatus. The authors suggested that the approach could potentially be generalized to other disease states and immunological phenotypes. A later analysis found that most CMV-associated TCR beta chains appeared HLA-restricted, with HLA associations seemingly driven largely by CMV exposure. Strong co-occurrence of HLA alleles, especially DR and DQ, made assigning TCR associations to individual alleles difficult. In a later analysis, several top co-occurrence clusters were reported to appear linked to parvovirus B19, influenza, CMV and Epstein-Barr virus.

The chain was built from TRBV5-1 and TRBJ2-7, and TRBD1 matches 9 of the central bases. This sequence was found in a man between 18 and 35 years old in good health and CMV-seronegative. Input material: PBMCs. At the DNA level, the sequence is TGCGCCAGCAGCTTTACAGGGGGCGGGGTGGGGGAGCAGTACTTC. Its coded protein is CASSFTGGGVGEQYF.